The 5 T cell receptor beta chains below were found in one sample sequenced in a study of T-cell memory formation after mild COVID-19. TCRdb itself ran the 5' RACE reads through MiXCR, one entry per CDR3 protein. The sample has around 220,000 distinct CDR3 sequences, around 17% seen once. Specimen: PBMCs or a T cell subset sorted from them (not recorded which). Receptors originate from a young man who had mild COVID-19 (a few samples of this study predate the infection). Cell type and time point are not known.

The chain is built from TRBV5-1 and TRBJ1-1; D uncertain. The germline V gene has CDR1 SGHRS and CDR2 YFSETQ. Trimming shortened V by 0 bases and J by 0 bases, and 9 bases separated the two germline ends. The CDR3 loop spans 15 amino acids. CDR3 nucleotides: TGCGCCAGCAGCTTGGGTGCAAGCCTGAACACTGAAGCTTTCTTT. Translation: CASSLGASLNTEAFF.

This clonotype was counted a few times. This chain uses TRBV4-2 with TRBJ2-2, with TRBD2 matching over 8 bases. The CDR3 spans 14 residues. CDR1 and CDR2 from the germline V gene are LGHNA and YNFKEQ. The trim removed 10 bases at V and 3 bases at J, leaving 7 bases unmatched. The CDR3 reads CATDPGGYTGELFF. The CDR3 DNA sequence: TGTGCCACCGACCCGGGAGGGTACACCGGGGAGCTGTTTTTT.

The chain has TRBV5-4 and TRBJ2-2; 7 bases are a match to TRBD2. Losses at the gene ends were 0 bases for V and 3 bases for J; bases not matched to a gene: 2. This CDR3 spans 15 amino acids. CDR1 SGHNT and CDR2 YYREEE come from the germline V gene (reference sequence). This CDR3 reads CASSLEGGHTGELFF. The CDR3 DNA follows: TGTGCCAGCAGCTTGGAGGGAGGGCACACCGGGGAGCTGTTTTTT.

The rearrangement joins TRBV12-3 or TRBV12-4 to TRBJ1-2; D ambiguous. The CDR3 has 14 amino acids. V dropped 5 bases and J dropped 6 bases, with 16 bases sitting between them. The CDR3 DNA is TGTGCCAGCAGTATCAATCACGGTGCCGATGGCTACACCTTC. Protein product: CASSINHGADGYTF.

Of note for this clonotype: This may stem from a read error, because a much larger clone lies one nucleotide away. The chain recombines TRBV9 with TRBJ2-5, with D tentatively TRBD1 or TRBD2 (5 bases each). Germline V gives CDR1 SGDLS, CDR2 YYNGEE. The CDR3 is 16 residues long. The CDR3 protein is CSSSVEGTALGETQYF. DNA for the CDR3: TGTTCCAGCAGCGTAGAGGGGACGGCCCTCGGGGAGACCCAGTACTTC.